The 27 T cell receptor beta chains reported below all come from one sample, sequenced in a study of cytomegalovirus exposure and HLA in healthy donors. The PCR used 60 Vbeta and 13 Jbeta primers. TCRdb's copy holds only in-frame clones and misses some; the assay was immunoSEQ multiplex PCR. The sample lists about 200,000 clones, roughly 80% seen once, with approximately 2.9% in the top ten. Sequenced material: PBMCs. The receptor set was obtained from a man between 25 and 39 years old in good health and CMV-seronegative.

The genes are TRBV5-6 and TRBJ2-3, with a tentative D call TRBD2 (5 bases). Trimming stripped 2 bases from V and 1 base from J, with 11 bases between. Germline V gene lookup returns CDR1 SGHDT and CDR2 YYEEEE. This CDR3 spans 15 amino acids. Written as DNA, the CDR3 is TGTGCCAGCAGCTTCCTGACTACCGGCACAGATACGCAGTATTTT. Amino acids: CASSFLTTGTDTQYF.

Comment on this clone: One end of the junction is discordant with germline, which a read error may explain. The chain carries TRBV7-7 and TRBJ2-1, with a tentative D call TRBD1 (6 bases). Germline loops: CDR1 SSHAT, CDR2 FNYEAQ (reference sequence). CDR3 length: 14 residues. The CDR3 DNA follows: TGTGCTAGCAGCGACAGGTACCCCTACAATGAGCAGTTCTTC. Amino acid sequence: CASSDRYPYNEQFF. Supplemented by reference TRBV7-7 and TRBJ2-1, the full variable domain reads GAGVSQSPRYKVTKRGQDVTLRCDPISSHATLYWYQQALGQGPEFLTYFNYEAQPDKSGLPSDRFSAERPEGSISTLTIQRTEQRDSAMYRCASSDRYPYNEQFFGPGTRLTVL.

The V gene is TRBV7-9, the J gene TRBJ2-7; D possibly corresponds to TRBD1 (6 bases). V was shortened by 6 bases and J by 8 bases, with 17 bases between the two germline ends. The CDR3 has 13 amino acids. Germline CDR1 and CDR2: SEHNR and FQNEAQ (reference sequence). This CDR3 is CASRGGRGVQQYF. CDR3 nucleotide sequence: TGTGCCAGCAGGGGCGGCAGGGGAGTGCAGCAGTACTTC.

This clone was recorded only once. The gene calls are TRBV28 and TRBJ1-1, with D possibly matching TRBD1 (6 bases). Germline CDR1 MDHEN, CDR2 SYDVKM. This CDR3 contains 12 residues. The V gene lost 1 base and the J gene lost 10 bases, with 10 bases spanning the gap. This CDR3 reads CASSLSTGRAFF. For the CDR3, the DNA is TGTGCCAGCAGTTTATCAACAGGGAGAGCTTTCTTT.

This clone was counted only a few times. This chain uses TRBV28 with TRBJ2-1; D perhaps matches TRBD1 (6 bases). The V gene's germline CDR1 is MDHEN and CDR2 SYDVKM. The V end lost 2 bases, the J end lost 7 bases, and 18 bases lay between the germline ends. This CDR3 spans 16 amino acids. The CDR3, as DNA: TGTGCCAGCAGTTTAAGAGTTGACAGGTGGGGGAATGAGCAGTTCTTC. Its translation is CASSLRVDRWGNEQFF.

The genes are TRBV28 and TRBJ1-2; 8 positions match TRBD1. V shed 4 bases and J 4 bases; nucleotides not matched to a gene: 8. Germline CDR1 is MDHEN and CDR2 is SYDVKM. This CDR3 has 15 residues. The CDR3 sequence is CASSSPRTGIYGYTF. As DNA, the CDR3 is TGTGCCAGCAGTTCACCACGGACAGGGATCTATGGCTACACCTTC.

The chain couples TRBV4-2 to TRBJ2-2; maybe TRBD2 (5 bases). Trimming stripped 0 bases from V and 6 bases from J, with 14 bases between. Germline assignment: CDR1 LGHNA and CDR2 YNFKEQ. This CDR3 is built from 16 residues. For the CDR3, the DNA is TGTGCCAGCAGCCAAGACCCAGGAGGTTATGCCGGGGAGCTGTTTTTT. This translates into CASSQDPGGYAGELFF.

This chain links TRBV28 with TRBJ2-7, with TRBD1 matching over 11 bases. V dropped 6 bases and J dropped 5; count of bases not matched to a gene: 6. Germline CDR1 is MDHEN and CDR2 is SYDVKM. The CDR3 contains 14 residues. In DNA form, the CDR3 reads TGTGCCAGCAGAGGGACAGGGGGTTCCCACGAGCAGTACTTC. Protein: CASRGTGGSHEQYF. The variable domain in full, with the rest retrieved from reference TRBV28 and TRBJ2-7, is DVKVTQSSRYLVKRTGEKVFLECVQDMDHENMFWYRQDPGLGLRLIYFSYDVKMKEKGDIPEGYSVSREKKERFSLILESASTNQTSMYLCASRGTGGSHEQYFGPGTRLTVT.

DNA of the CDR3: TGCGCCAGCAGCTTTGAGCTCGCAGGGTCACCCCTCCACTTT. Its translation is CASSFELAGSPLHF. The V gene is TRBV5-1, the J gene TRBJ1-6, with D maybe TRBD1 (5 bases). The CDR3 spans 14 residues. CDR1 SGHRS and CDR2 YFSETQ come from the germline V gene. The V gene lost 2 bases and the J gene lost 10 bases, with 13 bases spanning the gap.

The chain combines TRBV15 with TRBJ2-3; a weak D match, TRBD2 (5 bases). Trimming cost V 1 base and J 0 bases, with 8 bases left between them. The CDR3 spans 15 residues. Looked up from germline, CDR1 is LNHNV and CDR2 is YYDKDF (reference sequence). The CDR3 protein is CATSRVGESTDTQYF. The CDR3 DNA reads TGTGCCACCAGCAGAGTTGGGGAGAGCACAGATACGCAGTATTTT.

Turning to this clone: Its ends do not fully match the called genes, so a read error is possible. The rearrangement links TRBV7-9 to TRBJ2-5; 7 bases line up with TRBD1. CDR3 length: 14 residues. From germline, CDR1 is SEHNR and CDR2 FQNEAQ (reference sequence). The CDR3 DNA is TGTTCCAGCAGCTTAGAACAGGGGCAAGAGACCCAGTACTTC. Translating it yields CSSSLEQGQETQYF.

The chain uses TRBV28 and TRBJ2-1, with 8 bases fitting TRBD2. Germline assignment: CDR1 MDHEN and CDR2 SYDVKM. CDR3 length: 13 amino acids. V lost 8 bases and J lost 3; bases outside the gene matches: 3. The CDR3 DNA is TGTGCCAGCCGGGGGGGAGACTACAATGAGCAGTTCTTC. Its protein product is CASRGGDYNEQFF.

The rearrangement joins TRBV5-1 to TRBJ2-5; 16 bases are a match to TRBD2. The V gene's germline CDR1 is SGHRS and CDR2 YFSETQ. This CDR3 contains 17 residues. Losses at the gene ends were 4 bases for V and 4 bases for J; bases not matched to a gene: 7. CDR3 sequence: CASSPVGTSGGGETQYF. In DNA, the CDR3 is TGCGCCAGCAGCCCCGTGGGGACTAGCGGGGGGGGAGAGACCCAGTACTTC.

V and J are TRBV27 and TRBJ2-2; D perhaps matches TRBD1 (6 bases). This CDR3 is built from 15 residues. Deletions cut 3 bases from V and 7 bases from J, with 15 bases between. Germline V gene lookup returns CDR1 MNHEY and CDR2 SMNVEV (reference sequence). This CDR3 reads CASSLVLGAGGELFF. Written as DNA, the CDR3 is TGTGCCAGCAGTTTGGTGTTGGGGGCTGGCGGGGAGCTGTTTTTT.

The chain couples TRBV7-8 to TRBJ2-2; 12 nucleotides line up with TRBD1. The CDR3 sequence is 18 residues long. CDR1 is SGHVS and CDR2 is FQNEAQ in the germline V gene. V lost 5 bases, J lost 2 bases, and 9 bases stayed unmatched. The CDR3 here is CASSARGQGARNTGELFF. Written as DNA, the CDR3 is TGTGCCAGCAGCGCTCGGGGACAGGGGGCGAGAAACACCGGGGAGCTGTTTTTT.

The J gene is TRBJ2-1, the V gene TRBV20-1; D unresolved. V was clipped by 6 bases and J by 10 bases, with 13 bases between them. CDR1 is DFQATT, CDR2 SNEGSKA, per germline (reference sequence). CDR3 length: 11 amino acids. DNA for the CDR3: TGCAGTGCCTCTGAGCGAGACGAGCAGTTCTTC. As protein: CSASERDEQFF.

The chain couples TRBV9 to TRBJ2-5, with a weak D call TRBD2 (5 bases). V lost 0 bases, J lost 2 bases, and 8 bases lay in between. This CDR3 region has 14 residues. The germline CDR1 and CDR2 sequences are SGDLS and YYNGEE. The CDR3 spells CASSVGAGQETQYF. CDR3 nucleotides: TGTGCCAGCAGCGTAGGGGCGGGTCAAGAGACCCAGTACTTC.

For this clone: The junction departs from germline at one end; a sequencing error may be responsible. V gene TRBV7-6 combines with J gene TRBJ2-6; TRBD1 matches 7 bases. CDR1 and CDR2 (germline): SGHVS, FNYEAQ. The CDR3 loop spans 19 amino acids. The CDR3: CASSLEWTGARSGASVLTF. CDR3 DNA sequence: TGTGCCAGCAGCTTAGAGTGGACAGGCGCTAGGTCTGGGGCCAGCGTCCTGACTTTC.

This clone was counted a few times. This sequence joins TRBV4-2 and TRBJ2-3; 11 bases agree with TRBD1. CDR1 and CDR2 (germline): LGHNA, YNFKEQ. The V and J ends lost 8 bases and 4 bases, in that order; junction bases with no gene match: 17. This CDR3 is 18 amino acids long. Here the CDR3 reads CASRPGQGAEGDSDTQYF. The CDR3 DNA sequence: TGTGCCAGCCGCCCCGGACAGGGGGCAGAGGGGGATTCAGATACGCAGTATTTT.

This chain uses TRBV18 with TRBJ1-1, with 9 bases that match TRBD1. From germline, CDR1 is KGHSH and CDR2 LQKENI. The CDR3 length is 14 residues. Trimming took 6 bases from V and 7 from J; bases not matched to a gene: 9. The CDR3 region has the DNA TGTGCCAGCTCGCTTCAACAGGGGGCGGATGAAGCTTTCTTT. The encoded protein is CASSLQQGADEAFF.

The rearrangement uses TRBV7-2 and TRBJ2-6; TRBD1 might be the D (6 bases). CDR3 length: 15 residues. CDR1 SGHTA and CDR2 FQGNSA come from the germline V gene. Trimming took 5 bases from V and 3 from J, leaving 11 bases between them. The CDR3 loop is CASSHQGLGANVLTF. CDR3 nucleotides: TGTGCCAGCAGCCACCAGGGGCTTGGGGCCAACGTCCTGACTTTC.

V and J are TRBV5-1 and TRBJ2-2, with 7 bases that match TRBD2. V gave up 0 bases and J gave up 5 bases; unmatched junction bases: 7. Germline V CDR1 and CDR2: SGHRS, YFSETQ. This CDR3 is 16 amino acids long. The CDR3 nucleotides read TGCGCCAGCAGCTTGGTCGGGGGGTTCGGGACCGGGGAGCTGTTTTTT. The encoded protein is CASSLVGGFGTGELFF.

This chain links TRBV5-4 with TRBJ2-6; D ambiguous. The CDR3 is 15 residues long. CDR1 is SGHNT and CDR2 is YYREEE in the germline V gene (reference sequence). Trimming took off 4 bases at V and 2 bases at J, with 10 bases between the two ends. The CDR3 reads CASSPWHPGANVLTF. CDR3 DNA: TGTGCCAGCAGCCCCTGGCACCCTGGGGCCAACGTCCTGACTTTC.

This clone was observed a few times. The chain recombines TRBV7-9 with TRBJ2-2, with D unclear. Between the trimmed V and J ends, which lost 5 bases and 0 bases, there was a span of 10 bases. There are 15 residues in the CDR3. Germline V gene data show CDR1 as SEHNR and CDR2 as FQNEAQ (reference sequence). CDR3 bases: TGTGCCAGCAGCGTTCCGGAGTCGAACACCGGGGAGCTGTTTTTT. Translating it yields CASSVPESNTGELFF.

This clone showed up just a few times. The chain couples TRBV6-4 to TRBJ2-1, with 10 bases lining up with TRBD2. The CDR3 runs 15 residues. J was trimmed by 9 bases and V by 3 bases; bases with no gene match: 8. Germline-derived CDR1 and CDR2 are MRHNA and SNTAGT. CDR3 amino acids: CASSEAGGGRVEQFF. As DNA, the CDR3 is TGTGCCAGCAGTGAAGCGGGGGGGGGAAGGGTTGAGCAGTTCTTC.

CDR3 bases: TGTGCCAGTAGTCCACGGGTGCACACAGATACGCAGTATTTT. It codes for CASSPRVHTDTQYF. This chain uses TRBV19 with TRBJ2-3; D is unresolved. The CDR3 runs 14 residues. CDR1 and CDR2 from the germline V gene are LNHDA and SQIVND (reference sequence). The germline V and J ends were trimmed by 5 bases and 2 bases, with 11 bases remaining between them.

The chain links TRBV7-9 to TRBJ1-2; D uncertain. CDR3 length: 13 residues. Between the trimmed V and J ends, which lost 1 base and 7 bases, there was a span of 10 bases. CDR1 and CDR2 from the germline V gene are SEHNR and FQNEAQ (reference sequence). The CDR3 sequence: CASSLGDIGGYTF. DNA of the CDR3: TGTGCCAGCAGCTTAGGAGACATTGGTGGCTACACCTTC. Using reference TRBV7-9 and TRBJ1-2 for the parts outside the CDR3, the full variable domain is DTGVSQNPRHKITKRGQNVTFRCDPISEHNRLYWYRQTLGQGPEFLTYFQNEAQLEKSRLLSDRFSAERPKGSFSTLEIQRTEQGDSAMYLCASSLGDIGGYTFGSGTRLTVV.